The rows below give T cell receptor beta chains drawn from one sample of a study of PD-1 blockade in classical Hodgkin lymphoma. The repertoire was sequenced with immunoSEQ multiplex PCR; TCRdb's copy has only in-frame clones and lacks some. The table lists 25,000 to 35,000 clones, roughly 80% of them singletons. Sample: CD4+ T cells from blood, taken before the fourth cycle of nivolumab. These receptors all stem from a human donor with classical Hodgkin lymphoma. Each CDR3 is given with its conserved first and last residue. D genes are given only for firm matches. Clone sizes are given selectively: once, few, many, or a class where the clone is expanded.

v_call	j_call	d_call	clone_size	cdr3_nt	cdr3_aa
TRBV5-1	TRBJ2-1	NA	few	TGCGCCAGCAGCTTATCCGGACAGAGTTACAATGAGCAGTTCTTC	CASSLSGQSYNEQFF
TRBV7-9	TRBJ2-1	TRBD1	few	TGTGCCAGCAGCTCCTTTGACAGGGACTACAATGAGCAGTTCTTC	CASSSFDRDYNEQFF
TRBV6-6	TRBJ1-2	NA	NA	TGTGCCAGCAGTAGTGAACGTACTGACTATGGCTACACCTTC	CASSSERTDYGYTF
TRBV25-1	TRBJ1-6	NA	NA	TGTGCCAGCGAGTCGGGGGCGGAAAGGTCCTATAATTCACCCCTCCACTTT	CASESGAERSYNSPLHF
TRBV10-3	TRBJ2-2	NA	NA	TGTGCCATCAGTGAGCCACGGACAGCCTCCGGGGAGCTGTTTTTT	CAISEPRTASGELFF
TRBV27	TRBJ2-6	NA	NA	TGTGCCAGCAGTCCAGAGGCATCTGGGGCCAACGTCCTGACTTTC	CASSPEASGANVLTF
TRBV5-1	TRBJ1-4	NA	once	TGCGCCAGCACTCTCATCCCGGGGGTAGGAGAAAAACTGTTTTTT	CASTLIPGVGEKLFF
TRBV6-6	TRBJ1-2	NA	NA	TGTGCCAGCAGTCTACCCGGGGCCAGGGATAACTATGGCTACACCTTC	CASSLPGARDNYGYTF
TRBV19	TRBJ1-6	TRBD1	NA	TGTGCCAGTAGTTACAGGGGGAATAATTCACCCCTCCACTTT	CASSYRGNNSPLHF
TRBV5-1	TRBJ1-3	TRBD1	NA	TGCGCCAGTACGACAGGGGGCTTTGGAAACACCATATATTTT	CASTTGGFGNTIYF
TRBV4-1	TRBJ2-7	NA	NA	TGCGCCAGCAGCCAAGTTCAGGACCCCGGCTCCTACGAGCAGTACTTC	CASSQVQDPGSYEQYF
TRBV28	TRBJ2-6	NA	NA	TGTGCCAGCAGACCCGCATCGTCGGGGGCCAACGTCCTGACTTTC	CASRPASSGANVLTF
TRBV7-2	TRBJ1-2	NA	NA	TGTGCCAGCTGGTCCGGGGGGTTCTATGGCTACACCTTC	CASWSGGFYGYTF
TRBV7-9	TRBJ2-1	NA	NA	TGTGCCAGCAGCTTAGTCGAGCAGTTCTTC	CASSLVEQFF
TRBV5-4	TRBJ2-3	NA	once	TGTGCCAGCACCGACTTAGCGCCTAGCACAGATACGCAGTATTTT	CASTDLAPSTDTQYF
TRBV11-3	TRBJ2-1	NA	NA	TGTGCCAGCAGCTTTAGCGGCTACAATGAGCAGTTCTTC	CASSFSGYNEQFF
TRBV4-1	TRBJ1-2	NA	NA	TGCGCCAGCAGCCAAGATATACAGGGAAGCGGGAGAAATGGCTACACCTTC	CASSQDIQGSGRNGYTF
TRBV5-6	TRBJ1-5	TRBD1	NA	TGTGCCAGCAGCTTAGCAGGGGGAAGCAATCAGCCCCAGCATTTT	CASSLAGGSNQPQHF
TRBV6-1	TRBJ1-2	NA	few	TGTGCCAGCAGTGAAGCAGAGGGGATGCGGGGCTACACCTTC	CASSEAEGMRGYTF
TRBV5-1	TRBJ1-3	NA	NA	TGCGCCAGCAGCTTGAAGGGGGAGGGAAACACCATATATTTT	CASSLKGEGNTIYF
TRBV5-1	TRBJ2-3	NA	NA	TGCGCCAGCAGCTTGGCCCCAGGGGTAGATACGCAGTATTTT	CASSLAPGVDTQYF
TRBV9	TRBJ2-7	NA	NA	TGTGCCAGCAGCGTAGGAGGCTCGGCAGATCTCTACGAGCAGTACTTC	CASSVGGSADLYEQYF
TRBV30	TRBJ2-1	TRBD1	NA	TGTGCCTGGAGTGTTACAGGGGGCCTCAATGAGCAGTTCTTC	CAWSVTGGLNEQFF
TRBV5-1	TRBJ1-6	NA	NA	TGCGCCAGCAGCTTGGGGCGCACTTCACCCCTCCACTTT	CASSLGRTSPLHF
TRBV18	TRBJ1-2	TRBD1	NA	TGTGCCAGCTCACCCACATCGGACAGGGGCTATGGCTACACCTTC	CASSPTSDRGYGYTF
TRBV5-4	TRBJ2-5	TRBD1	NA	TGTGCCAGCAGCATTAAGACAGGGGACGGAGAGACCCAGTACTTC	CASSIKTGDGETQYF
TRBV7-7	TRBJ2-5	NA	few	TGTGCCAGCAGCCCCTACGTGGGGGGCCAAGAGACCCAGTACTTC	CASSPYVGGQETQYF
TRBV5-1	TRBJ2-5	TRBD2	NA	TGCGCCAGCAGCGTGGGCGGCGGGGGGGTTCAAGAGACCCAGTACTTC	CASSVGGGGVQETQYF
TRBV12-1	TRBJ1-5	NA	few	TGTGCCAGCAGCTTGTGTGTGTTGTGCGGCGGCAATCAGCCCCAGCATTTT	CASSLCVLCGGNQPQHF
TRBV30	TRBJ1-3	NA	NA	TGTGCCTGGAGTGTACGAAATCCCAGGGACCTATATTTT	CAWSVRNPRDLYF
TRBV6-6	TRBJ2-3	NA	NA	TGTGCCAGCAGGTTCACAGATACGCAGTATTTT	CASRFTDTQYF
TRBV28	TRBJ1-2	TRBD1	NA	TGTGCCAGCAGTCGCGACAGGGGTGACGGCTACACCTTC	CASSRDRGDGYTF
TRBV5-1	TRBJ2-7	TRBD1	few	TGCGCCAGCAGCTTGGACATCGCAGGGGGCTCCTACGAGCAGTACTTC	CASSLDIAGGSYEQYF
TRBV7-9	TRBJ2-7	NA	NA	TGTGCCAGCAGCTTAGGGGGCGGACGTAACTCCCACGAGCAGTACTTC	CASSLGGGRNSHEQYF
TRBV5-1	TRBJ2-7	NA	NA	TGCGCCAGCAGCTTGGCCCCAGCGGTCACCTACGAGCAGTACTTC	CASSLAPAVTYEQYF
TRBV7-6	TRBJ2-5	NA	NA	TGTGCCAGCACCAAGTCTGGTGTCGGGGTAGAGACCCAGTACTTC	CASTKSGVGVETQYF
TRBV2	TRBJ2-2	TRBD1	NA	TGTGCCAGCAGCACTACAGGGGGCGCGTCCGGGGAGCTGTTTTTT	CASSTTGGASGELFF
TRBV30	TRBJ1-2	NA	NA	TGTGCCTGGAGTGTACTAGGGATCTATGGCTACACCTTC	CAWSVLGIYGYTF
TRBV5-1	TRBJ2-3	TRBD1	NA	TGCGCCAGCAGCTTGGGCCAGGGGGCGGCAGATACGCAGTATTTT	CASSLGQGAADTQYF
TRBV6-1	TRBJ1-5	NA	NA	TGTGCCAGCAGTGATGGGGTTGTACGTCAGCCCCAGCATTTT	CASSDGVVRQPQHF
TRBV6-4	TRBJ1-2	NA	NA	TGTGCCACCAATCGCGGAAGTAACTATGGCTACACCTTC	CATNRGSNYGYTF